The 22 T cell receptor beta chains below come from one sample, sequenced in a study of T-cell reconstitution after alpha-beta-depleted transplantation in children. TCRbeta library preparation incorporated unique molecular identifiers. Each CDR3 protein is one row after TCRdb ran MiXCR on the PCR reads. There are hundreds of thousands of distinct CDR3 sequences in the sample; around 15% occur only once, and about 41% lies in the top ten. The specimen comprised PBMCs, mostly from graft donor cells, sampled 360 days after TCRalphabeta/CD19-depleted stem cell transplant. The source of these receptors is a male patient between 2 and 10 years old who had a stem cell transplant for acute lymphoblastic leukemia, so the T cells may come from the graft donor.

The gene calls are TRBV7-9 and TRBJ1-2; no firm D call. The CDR3 has 15 amino acids. V was shortened by 1 base and J by 2 bases, with 11 bases between the two germline ends. CDR1 and CDR2 (germline): SEHNR, FQNEAQ (reference sequence). DNA of the CDR3: TGTGCCAGCAGCTTAGGGGCAGGTCTCAACTATGGCTACACCTTC. Translation gives CASSLGAGLNYGYTF.

The sample holds many counts of this clonotype. The chain is built from TRBV4-3 and TRBJ2-1; D is uncertain. V was clipped by 1 base and J by 8 bases, with 15 bases between them. Looked up from germline, CDR1 is LGHNA and CDR2 is YSLEER. The CDR3 totals 15 residues. CDR3 amino acids: CASSQGLSFGDEQFF. CDR3 DNA: TGCGCCAGCAGCCAAGGACTGTCTTTCGGCGATGAGCAGTTCTTC.

In its sample, this clonotype was seen a few times. The chain has TRBV4-3 and TRBJ1-1; D is perhaps TRBD1 (5 bases). Looked up from germline, CDR1 is LGHNA and CDR2 is YSLEER. V was clipped by 0 bases and J by 3 bases, with 20 bases between them. The CDR3 runs to 18 residues. CDR3 in DNA: TGCGCCAGCAGCCAAGATAAAGGCCCAGGGTCGGGGCACACTGAAGCTTTCTTT. Translated, it gives CASSQDKGPGSGHTEAFF.

This clonotype has just a few counts. The chain couples TRBV28 to TRBJ2-1; D gene unclear. The ends were cut back, 3 bases at V and 3 bases at J, with 9 bases in the middle. CDR3 length: 14 amino acids. Germline loops: CDR1 MDHEN, CDR2 SYDVKM. CDR3 nucleotides: TGTGCCAGCAGTTTGCTAGTTCACTACAATGAGCAGTTCTTC. It is translated as CASSLLVHYNEQFF.

V gene TRBV5-1 combines with J gene TRBJ2-7; 12 nucleotides match TRBD2. Germline CDR1 is SGHRS and CDR2 is YFSETQ. The junction had 15 bases not matched to a gene; V was cut back by 4 bases and J by 4 bases. This CDR3 has 18 residues. The DNA of the CDR3 is TGCGCCAGCAGCCCCGCCTTTTCGACTAGCGGGAGTGCATACGAGCAGTACTTC. Translation gives CASSPAFSTSGSAYEQYF.

V usage is TRBV3-1 and J usage is TRBJ2-2; 8 bases agree with TRBD2. With V trimmed by 5 bases and J by 7 bases, 9 bases remained unmatched. The CDR3 is 15 amino acids. In germline, CDR1 is LGHDT, CDR2 YNNKEL (reference sequence). For the CDR3, the DNA is TGTGCCAGCAGCTCCGGGACTAGAGGAGGCGGGGAGCTGTTTTTT. This gives the protein CASSSGTRGGGELFF.

The V gene is TRBV4-1, the J gene TRBJ1-6, with TRBD1 identical over 7 bases. Trimming at V came to 1 base and at J to 2 bases, leaving 2 bases not matched to a gene. The CDR3 is 16 amino acids. Germline V gene data show CDR1 as MGHRA and CDR2 as YSYEKL. CDR3 sequence reads: CASSQVQGAYNSPLHF. The DNA for the CDR3 is TGCGCCAGCAGCCAAGTGCAGGGGGCCTATAATTCACCCCTCCACTTT.

This clonotype was counted at least ten times. J is TRBJ1-5 and V is TRBV10-3; TRBD1 agrees at 10 bases. The V gene end was trimmed by 5 bases and the J gene end by 6 bases; junction bases not matched to a gene: 7. Germline lookup yields CDR1 ENHRY and CDR2 SYGVKD. CDR3 length equals 15 residues. The CDR3 spells CAISPGTGEGQPQHF. CDR3 coding DNA: TGTGCCATCAGTCCCGGGACAGGGGAGGGTCAGCCCCAGCATTTT.

This chain joins TRBV7-2 and TRBJ2-7, with D perhaps assigned TRBD1 or TRBD2 (5 bases each). The V and J ends lost 7 bases and 1 base respectively, with 17 bases between them. CDR1 SGHTA and CDR2 FQGNSA come from the germline V gene. The CDR3 runs to 15 residues. CDR3 sequence: CASTRGGGRSYEQYF. CDR3 in DNA: TGTGCCAGCACCCGGGGTGGGGGACGGTCCTACGAGCAGTACTTC.

The chain combines TRBV20-1 with TRBJ2-5; 8 bases agree with TRBD2. The V and J ends lost 2 bases and 3 bases, in that order; junction bases with no gene match: 5. Germline V gene lookup returns CDR1 DFQATT and CDR2 SNEGSKA (reference sequence). The CDR3 contains 14 residues. The chain's CDR3 is CSARRGLGEETQYF. DNA for the CDR3: TGCAGTGCTAGAAGGGGACTAGGGGAAGAGACCCAGTACTTC.

This chain connects TRBV7-8 to TRBJ2-7; D might be TRBD1 or TRBD2, each matching 5 bases. The V end was cut by 3 bases, the J end by 4 bases, with 19 bases between. CDR3 size: 16 residues. Germline assignment: CDR1 SGHVS and CDR2 FQNEAQ. The CDR3, as DNA: TGTGCCAGCAGCTTGGCTAGCTGGAGGTACAGGTACGAGCAGTACTTC. Residues: CASSLASWRYRYEQYF.

This rearrangement joins TRBV25-1 to TRBJ2-5; D may be TRBD1 (7 bases). Germline-derived CDR1 and CDR2 are MGHDK and SYGVNS. Trimming stripped 1 base from V and 4 bases from J, with 10 bases between. The CDR3 sequence is 14 residues long. The CDR3 DNA reads TGTGCCAGCAGTGAATGGCAGGGGGGAGAGACCCAGTACTTC. It encodes CASSEWQGGETQYF. Using reference TRBV25-1 and TRBJ2-5 for the parts outside the CDR3, the full variable domain is EADIYQTPRYLVIGTGKKITLECSQTMGHDKMYWYQQDPGMELHLIHYSYGVNSTEKGDLSSESTVSRIRTEHFPLTLESARPSHTSQYLCASSEWQGGETQYFGPGTRLLVL.

This clonotype was detected only a few times. CDR3 DNA sequence: TGCGCCAGCAGCCAAGATCCGAAAACGGAGCAGTACTTC. Translating it yields CASSQDPKTEQYF. The chain is built from TRBV4-3 and TRBJ2-7; D uncertain. Germline V gene sequence: CDR1 LGHNA, CDR2 YSLEER. V gave up 0 bases and J gave up 7 bases, with 10 bases separating them. CDR3 size: 13 residues.

This clonotype was detected ten times or more. J is TRBJ2-5 and V is TRBV5-1, with TRBD1 identical over 9 bases. V gave up 0 bases and J gave up 3 bases; unmatched junction bases: 3. Germline CDR1 SGHRS, CDR2 YFSETQ. The CDR3 consists of 15 residues. CDR3 nucleotides: TGCGCCAGCAGCTTGGGGGACAGGGAGGAAGAGACCCAGTACTTC. It codes for CASSLGDREEETQYF.

This clonotype occurred many times. The gene calls are TRBV3-1 and TRBJ2-2; TRBD2 aligns across 8 bases. The CDR3 is 17 residues long. Trimming removed 5 bases from V and 0 bases from J; junction bases left unmatched: 8. Germline V gives CDR1 LGHDT, CDR2 YNNKEL (reference sequence). The CDR3 coding sequence is TGTGCCAGCAGCAACAGACGACTAGCGCCGAACACCGGGGAGCTGTTTTTT. Encoded protein: CASSNRRLAPNTGELFF. Based on the CDR3 plus reference TRBV3-1 and TRBJ2-2, the full variable domain is DTAVSQTPKYLVTQMGNDKSIKCEQNLGHDTMYWYKQDSKKFLKIMFSYNNKELIINETVPNRFSPKSPDKAHLNLHINSLELGDSAVYFCASSNRRLAPNTGELFFGEGSRLTVL.

This clonotype was detected a few times. V gene TRBV7-2 combines with J gene TRBJ2-5; 9 nucleotides line up with TRBD1. V trimming: 1 base; J trimming: 2 bases; junction bases outside the gene matches: 8. CDR1 is SGHTA, CDR2 FQGNSA, per germline. The CDR3 length is 17 residues. CDR3 protein: CASSLGRLGTGQETQYF. CDR3 in DNA: TGTGCCAGCAGCTTAGGTCGCCTGGGGACAGGGCAAGAGACCCAGTACTTC. The full variable domain, its missing parts supplied by reference TRBV7-2 and TRBJ2-5, is GAGVSQSPSNKVTEKGKDVELRCDPISGHTALYWYRQSLGQGLEFLIYFQGNSAPDKSGLPSDRFSAERTGGSVSTLTIQRTQQEDSAVYLCASSLGRLGTGQETQYFGPGTRLLVL.

This clonotype was seen ten or more times. The rearrangement joins TRBV25-1 to TRBJ1-1, with a weak D call TRBD1 (5 bases). CDR3 length: 11 amino acids. CDR1 MGHDK and CDR2 SYGVNS come from the germline V gene. V was pared by 7 bases and J by 9 bases, with 12 bases between. The DNA for the CDR3 is TGTGCCAGCAAGGAGGTGGGGCAAGCTTTCTTT. Translated, it gives CASKEVGQAFF.

This chain links TRBV6-1 with TRBJ2-3, with 8 positions matching TRBD1. The J segment lost 0 bases and the V segment lost 0 bases, leaving 5 bases of the junction unmatched. Looked up from germline, CDR1 is MNHNS and CDR2 is SASEGT. CDR3 size: 17 residues. CDR3 sequence: CASSEAVQGASTDTQYF. Written as DNA, the CDR3 is TGTGCCAGCAGTGAAGCGGTGCAGGGGGCTAGCACAGATACGCAGTATTTT.

This clonotype has ten or more counts. J is TRBJ1-1 and V is TRBV9, with D perhaps matching TRBD1 (5 bases). The CDR3 sequence is 15 residues long. V lost 1 base and J 6 bases, leaving 16 bases between the germline ends. Germline V lookup: CDR1 SGDLS, CDR2 YYNGEE. The CDR3 protein is CASSVKPEGRSEAFF. The CDR3 bases are TGTGCCAGCAGCGTAAAGCCGGAGGGGCGTTCTGAAGCTTTCTTT.

In this sample, this clonotype turned up a few times. Here the CDR3 DNA reads TGTGCCAGCAGTGAAGCTTGGGTTAGGACAGGCACAGATACGCAGTATTTT. It is translated as CASSEAWVRTGTDTQYF. The J gene is TRBJ2-3, the V gene TRBV2, with a weak D call TRBD1 (6 bases). Deletions cut 0 bases from V and 1 base from J, with 14 bases between. This CDR3 comprises 17 residues. Germline V gives CDR1 SNHLY, CDR2 FYNNEI.

This clonotype was observed a few times. The chain is built from TRBV4-3 and TRBJ2-1; D assignment may be TRBD1 or TRBD2 (5 bases each). The V end lost 1 base, the J end lost 5 bases, and 12 bases lay between the germline ends. CDR3 length equals 15 residues. Germline-derived CDR1 and CDR2 are LGHNA and YSLEER. The CDR3 DNA sequence: TGCGCCAGCAGCCAAGGAGGGACCCCCGACAATGAGCAGTTCTTC. Translated, it gives CASSQGGTPDNEQFF.

CDR3 sequence: CASKGAEGYEKLFF. CDR3 bases: TGTGCCAGTAAGGGGGCCGAAGGATACGAAAAACTGTTTTTT. The chain has TRBV19 and TRBJ1-4; 7 nucleotides line up with TRBD1. CDR1 and CDR2 (germline): LNHDA, SQIVND (reference sequence). V shed 7 bases and J 8 bases; nucleotides not matched to a gene: 10. The CDR3 is 14 amino acids.